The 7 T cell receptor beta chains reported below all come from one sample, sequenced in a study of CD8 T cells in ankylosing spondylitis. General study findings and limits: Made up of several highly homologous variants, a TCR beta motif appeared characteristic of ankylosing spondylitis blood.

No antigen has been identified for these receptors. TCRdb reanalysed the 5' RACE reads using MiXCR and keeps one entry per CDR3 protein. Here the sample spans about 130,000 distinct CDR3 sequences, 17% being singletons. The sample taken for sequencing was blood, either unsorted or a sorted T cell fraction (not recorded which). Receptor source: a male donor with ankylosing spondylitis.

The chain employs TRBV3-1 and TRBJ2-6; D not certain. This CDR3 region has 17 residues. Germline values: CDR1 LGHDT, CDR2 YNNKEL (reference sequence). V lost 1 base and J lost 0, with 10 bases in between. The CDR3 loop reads CASSQASVSSGANVLTF. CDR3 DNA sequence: TGTGCCAGCAGCCAAGCCTCTGTTAGCTCTGGGGCCAACGTCCTGACTTTC.

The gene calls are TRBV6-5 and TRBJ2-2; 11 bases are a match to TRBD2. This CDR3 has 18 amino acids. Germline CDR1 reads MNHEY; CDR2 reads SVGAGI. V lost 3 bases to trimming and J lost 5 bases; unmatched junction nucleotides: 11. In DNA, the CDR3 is TGTGCCAGCAGTTATCACAAACTAGCGGGAGTAGGTACCGGGGAGCTGTTTTTT. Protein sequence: CASSYHKLAGVGTGELFF.

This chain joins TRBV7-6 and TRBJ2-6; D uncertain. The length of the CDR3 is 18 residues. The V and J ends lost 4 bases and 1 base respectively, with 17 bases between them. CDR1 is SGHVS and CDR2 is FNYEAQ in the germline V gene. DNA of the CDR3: TGTGCCAGCAGCTCCACCCTCCGTCCCTTTTCTGGGGCCAACGTCCTGACTTTC. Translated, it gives CASSSTLRPFSGANVLTF.

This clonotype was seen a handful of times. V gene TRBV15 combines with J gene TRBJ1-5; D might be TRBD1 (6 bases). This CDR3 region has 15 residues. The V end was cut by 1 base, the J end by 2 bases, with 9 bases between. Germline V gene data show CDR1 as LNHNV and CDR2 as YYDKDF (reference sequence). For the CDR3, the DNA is TGTGCCACCAGCAGAGGACAGGATGGCAATCAGCCCCAGCATTTT. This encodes CATSRGQDGNQPQHF.

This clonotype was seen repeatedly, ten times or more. The CDR3 nucleotides are TGTGCCAGCAGGTCCGAGCCAGGCGCTGAAGCTTTCTTT. Its translation is CASRSEPGAEAFF. The chain is built from TRBV12-3 or TRBV12-4 and TRBJ1-1; D call uncertain. The CDR3 is made up of 13 amino acids. Trimming shortened V by 6 bases and J by 6 bases, and 14 bases separated the two germline ends.

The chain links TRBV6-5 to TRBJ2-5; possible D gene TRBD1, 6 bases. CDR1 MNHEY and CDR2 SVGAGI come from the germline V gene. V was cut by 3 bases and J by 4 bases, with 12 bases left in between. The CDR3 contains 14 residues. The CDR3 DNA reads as TGTGCCAGCAGTTATGAGGGGGTCAGAGAGACCCAGTACTTC. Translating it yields CASSYEGVRETQYF.

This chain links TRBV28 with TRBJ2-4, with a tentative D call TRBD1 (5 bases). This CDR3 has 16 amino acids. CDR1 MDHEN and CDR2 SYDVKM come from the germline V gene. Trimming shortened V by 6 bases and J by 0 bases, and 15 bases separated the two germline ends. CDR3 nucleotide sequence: TGTGCCAGCAGCTCTACAGGTCCGCGAGCCAAAAACATTCAGTACTTC. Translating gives CASSSTGPRAKNIQYF.